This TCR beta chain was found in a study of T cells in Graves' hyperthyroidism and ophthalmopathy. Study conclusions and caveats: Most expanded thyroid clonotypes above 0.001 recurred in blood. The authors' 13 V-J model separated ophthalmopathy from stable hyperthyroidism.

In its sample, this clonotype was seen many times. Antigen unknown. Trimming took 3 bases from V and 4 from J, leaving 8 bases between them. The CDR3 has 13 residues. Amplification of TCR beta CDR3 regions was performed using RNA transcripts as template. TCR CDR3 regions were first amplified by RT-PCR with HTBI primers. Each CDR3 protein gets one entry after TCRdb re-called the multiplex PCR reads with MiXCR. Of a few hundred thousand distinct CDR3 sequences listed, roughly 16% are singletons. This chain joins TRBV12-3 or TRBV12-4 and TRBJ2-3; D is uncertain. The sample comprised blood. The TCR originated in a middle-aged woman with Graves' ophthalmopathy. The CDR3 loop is CASSFVHADTQYF. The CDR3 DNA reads TGTGCCAGCAGTTTTGTACATGCAGATACGCAGTATTTT.